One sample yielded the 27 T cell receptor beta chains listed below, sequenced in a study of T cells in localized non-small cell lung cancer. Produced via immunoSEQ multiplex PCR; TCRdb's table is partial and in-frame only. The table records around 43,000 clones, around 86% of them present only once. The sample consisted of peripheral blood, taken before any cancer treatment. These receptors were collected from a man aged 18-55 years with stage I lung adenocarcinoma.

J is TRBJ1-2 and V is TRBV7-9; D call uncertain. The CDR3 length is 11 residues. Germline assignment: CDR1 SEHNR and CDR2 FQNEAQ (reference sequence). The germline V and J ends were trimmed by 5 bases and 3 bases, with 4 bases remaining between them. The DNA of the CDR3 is TGTGCCAGCAGCCAGGACTATGGCTACACCTTC. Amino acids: CASSQDYGYTF.

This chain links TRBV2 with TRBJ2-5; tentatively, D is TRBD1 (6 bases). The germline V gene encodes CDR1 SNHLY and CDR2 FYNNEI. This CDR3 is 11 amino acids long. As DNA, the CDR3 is TGTGCAAGCGGACAGAAAGAGACCCAGTACTTC. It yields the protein CASGQKETQYF.

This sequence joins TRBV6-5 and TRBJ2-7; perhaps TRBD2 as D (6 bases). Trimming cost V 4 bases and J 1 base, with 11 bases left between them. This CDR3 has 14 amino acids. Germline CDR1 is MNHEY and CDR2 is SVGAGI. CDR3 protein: CASSFFGGSYEQYF. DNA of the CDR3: TGTGCCAGCAGTTTCTTTGGGGGGTCCTACGAGCAGTACTTC.

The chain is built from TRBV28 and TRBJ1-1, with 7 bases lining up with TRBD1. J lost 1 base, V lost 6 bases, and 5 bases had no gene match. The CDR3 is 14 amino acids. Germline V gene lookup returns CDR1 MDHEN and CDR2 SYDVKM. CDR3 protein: CASRRQGSNTEAFF. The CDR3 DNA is TGTGCCAGCAGACGACAGGGATCGAACACTGAAGCTTTCTTT.

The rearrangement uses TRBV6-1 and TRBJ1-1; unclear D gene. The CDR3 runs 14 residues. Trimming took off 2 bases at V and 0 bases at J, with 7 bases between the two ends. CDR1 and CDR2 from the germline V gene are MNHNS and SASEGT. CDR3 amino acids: CASSEIGLNTEAFF. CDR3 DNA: TGTGCCAGCAGTGAAATAGGGTTGAACACTGAAGCTTTCTTT.

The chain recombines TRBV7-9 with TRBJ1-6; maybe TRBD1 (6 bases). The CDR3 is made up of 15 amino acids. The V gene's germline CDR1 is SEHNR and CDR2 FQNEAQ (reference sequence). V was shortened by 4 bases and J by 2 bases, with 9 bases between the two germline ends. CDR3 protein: CASSSDSAYNSPLHF. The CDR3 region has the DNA TGTGCCAGCAGCTCGGACAGTGCCTATAATTCACCCCTCCACTTT.

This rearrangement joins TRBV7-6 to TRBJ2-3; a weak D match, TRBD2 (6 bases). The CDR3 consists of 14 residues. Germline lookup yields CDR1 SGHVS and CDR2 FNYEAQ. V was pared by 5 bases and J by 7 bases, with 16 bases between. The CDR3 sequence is CASSPTSNANTQYF. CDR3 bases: TGTGCCAGCAGCCCGACTAGTAACGCAAATACGCAGTATTTT.

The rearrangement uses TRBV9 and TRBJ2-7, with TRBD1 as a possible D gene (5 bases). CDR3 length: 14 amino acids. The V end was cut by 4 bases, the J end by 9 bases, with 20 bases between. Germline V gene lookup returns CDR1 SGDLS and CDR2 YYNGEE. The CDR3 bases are TGTGCCAGCAGCTCAGTGGACATCCCGTTGGGGCAGTACTTC. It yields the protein CASSSVDIPLGQYF.

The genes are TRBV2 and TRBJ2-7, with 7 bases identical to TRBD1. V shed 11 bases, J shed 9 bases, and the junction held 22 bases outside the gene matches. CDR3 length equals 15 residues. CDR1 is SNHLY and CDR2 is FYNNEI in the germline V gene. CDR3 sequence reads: CAGAPGQAMGSGQYF. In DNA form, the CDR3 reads TGTGCCGGGGCTCCTGGACAGGCCATGGGTAGTGGGCAGTACTTC.

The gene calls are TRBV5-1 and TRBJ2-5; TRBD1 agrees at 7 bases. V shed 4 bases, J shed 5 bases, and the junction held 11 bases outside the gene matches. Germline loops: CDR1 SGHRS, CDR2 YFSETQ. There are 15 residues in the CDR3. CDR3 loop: CASSMGQSLGETQYF. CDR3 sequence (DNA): TGCGCCAGCAGCATGGGACAGTCCCTGGGGGAGACCCAGTACTTC.

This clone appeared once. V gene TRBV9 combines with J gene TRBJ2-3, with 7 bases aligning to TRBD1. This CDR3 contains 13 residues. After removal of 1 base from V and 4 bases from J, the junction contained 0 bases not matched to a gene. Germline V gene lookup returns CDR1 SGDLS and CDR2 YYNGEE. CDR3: CASSVQGADTQYF. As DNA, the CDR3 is TGTGCCAGCAGCGTACAGGGGGCAGATACGCAGTATTTT.

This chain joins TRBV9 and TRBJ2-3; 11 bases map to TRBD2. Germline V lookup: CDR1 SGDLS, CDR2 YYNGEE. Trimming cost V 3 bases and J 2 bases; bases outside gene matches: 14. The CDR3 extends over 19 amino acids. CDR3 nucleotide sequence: TGTGCCAGCAGCGCCGTAACTAGCGGGGGCCGAAACCCCACAGATACGCAGTATTTT. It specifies CASSAVTSGGRNPTDTQYF.

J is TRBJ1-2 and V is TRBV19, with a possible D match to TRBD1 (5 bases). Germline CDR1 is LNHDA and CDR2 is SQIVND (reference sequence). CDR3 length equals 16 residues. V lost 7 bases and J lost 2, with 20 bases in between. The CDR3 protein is CASTQSGGVRNYGYTF. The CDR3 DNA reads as TGTGCCAGTACCCAAAGTGGGGGGGTTAGAAACTATGGCTACACCTTC.

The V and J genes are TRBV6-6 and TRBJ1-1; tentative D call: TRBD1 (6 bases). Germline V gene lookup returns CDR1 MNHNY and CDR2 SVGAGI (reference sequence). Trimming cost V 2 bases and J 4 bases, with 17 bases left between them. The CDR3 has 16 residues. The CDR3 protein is CASSYSKGGTGTEAFF. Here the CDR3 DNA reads TGTGCCAGCAGTTACAGTAAGGGGGGGACGGGCACTGAAGCTTTCTTT.

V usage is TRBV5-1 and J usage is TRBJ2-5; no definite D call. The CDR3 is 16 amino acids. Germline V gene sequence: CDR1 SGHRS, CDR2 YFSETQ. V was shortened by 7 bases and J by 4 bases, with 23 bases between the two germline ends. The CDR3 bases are TGCGCCAGCGCCCTAGTGGTCACCTCCGACGGAGAGACCCAGTACTTC. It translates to CASALVVTSDGETQYF.

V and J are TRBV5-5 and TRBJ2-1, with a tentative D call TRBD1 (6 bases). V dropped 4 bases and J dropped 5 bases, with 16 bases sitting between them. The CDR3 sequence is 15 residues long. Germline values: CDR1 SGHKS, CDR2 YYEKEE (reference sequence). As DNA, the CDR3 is TGTGCCAGCAGCGCTCTTTCAGGGACACACAATGAGCAGTTCTTC. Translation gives CASSALSGTHNEQFF. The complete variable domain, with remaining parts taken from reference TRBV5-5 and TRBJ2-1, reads DAGVTQSPTHLIKTRGQQVTLRCSPISGHKSVSWYQQVLGQGPQFIFQYYEKEERGRGNFPDRFSARQFPNYSSELNVNALLLGDSALYLCASSALSGTHNEQFFGPGTRLTVL.

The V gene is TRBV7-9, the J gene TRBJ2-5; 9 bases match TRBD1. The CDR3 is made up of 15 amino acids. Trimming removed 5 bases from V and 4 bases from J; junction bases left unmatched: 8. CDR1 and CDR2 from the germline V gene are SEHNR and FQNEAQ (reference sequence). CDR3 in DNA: TGTGCCAGCAGCAGCTGGGACAGGGCAGGAGAGACCCAGTACTTC. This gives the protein CASSSWDRAGETQYF.

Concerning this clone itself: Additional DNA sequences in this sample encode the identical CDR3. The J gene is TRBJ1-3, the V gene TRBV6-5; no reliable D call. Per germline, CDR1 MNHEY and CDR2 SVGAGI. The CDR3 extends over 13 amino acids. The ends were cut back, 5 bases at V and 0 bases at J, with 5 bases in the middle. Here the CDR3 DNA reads TGTGCCAGCAGTCGTTACTCTGGAAACACCATATATTTT. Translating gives CASSRYSGNTIYF.

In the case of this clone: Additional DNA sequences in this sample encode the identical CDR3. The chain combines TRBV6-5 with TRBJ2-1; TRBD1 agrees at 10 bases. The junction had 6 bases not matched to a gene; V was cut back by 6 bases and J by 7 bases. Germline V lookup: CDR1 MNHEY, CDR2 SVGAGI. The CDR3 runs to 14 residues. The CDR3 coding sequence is TGTGCCAGCAGCCGAAGGGACAGGGGTAATGAGCAGTTCTTC. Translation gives CASSRRDRGNEQFF.

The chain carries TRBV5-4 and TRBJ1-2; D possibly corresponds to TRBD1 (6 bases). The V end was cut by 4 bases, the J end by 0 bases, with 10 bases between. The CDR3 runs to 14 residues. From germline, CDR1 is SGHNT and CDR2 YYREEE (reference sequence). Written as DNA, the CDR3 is TGTGCCAGCAGCAAGGGGGGCTCTAACTATGGCTACACCTTC. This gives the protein CASSKGGSNYGYTF.

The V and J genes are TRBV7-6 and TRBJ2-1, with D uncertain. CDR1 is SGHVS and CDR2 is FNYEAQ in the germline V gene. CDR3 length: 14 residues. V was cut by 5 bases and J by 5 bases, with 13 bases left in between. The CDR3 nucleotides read TGTGCCAGCAGCCCCGACGCATACAACAATGAGCAGTTCTTC. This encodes CASSPDAYNNEQFF.

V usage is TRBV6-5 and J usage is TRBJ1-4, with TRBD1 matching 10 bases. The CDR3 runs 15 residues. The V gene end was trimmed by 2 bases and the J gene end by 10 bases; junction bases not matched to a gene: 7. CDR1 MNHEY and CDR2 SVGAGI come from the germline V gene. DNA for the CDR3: TGTGCCAGCAGTTACGCCTGGACAGGGGGGGGAAAACTGTTTTTT. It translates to CASSYAWTGGGKLFF.

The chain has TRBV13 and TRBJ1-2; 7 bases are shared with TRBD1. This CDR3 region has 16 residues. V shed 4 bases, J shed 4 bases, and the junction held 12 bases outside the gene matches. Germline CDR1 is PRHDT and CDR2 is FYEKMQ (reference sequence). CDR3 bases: TGTGCCAGCAGCTCAGAGACAGGGTCAACCTTCTATGGCTACACCTTC. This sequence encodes CASSSETGSTFYGYTF.

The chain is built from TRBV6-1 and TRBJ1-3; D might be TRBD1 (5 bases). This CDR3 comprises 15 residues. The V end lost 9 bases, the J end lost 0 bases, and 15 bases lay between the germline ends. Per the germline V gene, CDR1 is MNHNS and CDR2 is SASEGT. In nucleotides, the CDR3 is TGTGCCAGTTCGGGACTCTCCCCCTCTGGAAACACCATATATTTT. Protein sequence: CASSGLSPSGNTIYF.

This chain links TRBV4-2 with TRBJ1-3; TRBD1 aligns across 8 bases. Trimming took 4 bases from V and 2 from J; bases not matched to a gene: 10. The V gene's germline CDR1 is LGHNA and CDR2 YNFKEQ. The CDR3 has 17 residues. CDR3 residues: CASSPFGQGATGNTIYF. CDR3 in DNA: TGTGCCAGCAGCCCTTTCGGACAGGGAGCCACTGGAAACACCATATATTTT.

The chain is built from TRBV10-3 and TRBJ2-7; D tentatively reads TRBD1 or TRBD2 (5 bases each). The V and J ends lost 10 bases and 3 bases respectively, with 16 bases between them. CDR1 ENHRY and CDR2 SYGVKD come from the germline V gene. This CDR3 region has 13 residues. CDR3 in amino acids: CATWDAILYEQYF. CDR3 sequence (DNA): TGTGCCACATGGGACGCCATCCTCTACGAGCAGTACTTC.

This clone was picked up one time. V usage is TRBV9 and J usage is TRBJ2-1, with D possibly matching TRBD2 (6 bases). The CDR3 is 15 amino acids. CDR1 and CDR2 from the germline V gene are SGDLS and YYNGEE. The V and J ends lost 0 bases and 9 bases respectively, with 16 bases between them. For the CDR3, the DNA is TGTGCCAGCAGCGTAGAGGGCGGGACCCGGGGTGAGCAGTTCTTC. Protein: CASSVEGGTRGEQFF.